The clone carrying this TCR beta chain has only one observation. What it binds is unknown. This sample is drawn from a study of siplizumab effects on memory and regulatory T cells. General study findings and limits: Tracing alloreactive clones into unstimulated subsets worked for only a minor fraction of them.

Trimming cost V 2 bases and J 5 bases, with 4 bases left between them. Looked up from germline, CDR1 is SQVTM and CDR2 is ANQGSEA. This CDR3 has 10 residues. Per individual sample, 80,000 to 100,000 TCR templates were assayed. The assay was immunoSEQ multiplex PCR, and TCRdb's table has in-frame clones only and misses some. The sample lists about 52,000 clones, under 98% occurring once. The origin of this receptor is a human donor in good health. V and J are TRBV29-1 and TRBJ2-7; no reliable D call. Sequencing used naive CD4+ T cells sorted from blood. The CDR3 protein is CSVEIHEQYF. Here the CDR3 DNA reads TGCAGCGTTGAAATCCACGAGCAGTACTTC.